Only one count was recorded for the clone carrying this T cell receptor (beta chain). The target antigen is unknown. This sample was included in a study of tumor-infiltrating lymphocytes in localized non-small cell lung cancer. Across the study: Some samples were collected after neoadjuvant chemotherapy; smokers, never-smokers and several histologies were included. From each patient, both tumor and uninvolved lung, non-adjacent to tumor, were sampled.

Here immunoSEQ multiplex PCR was the method, and the copy in TCRdb shows in-frame clones only, minus some. This repertoire shows 25,000 or so clones, around 67% found once; its top ten account for 5.5% to 7%. Study observations and caveats: Tumor T-cell fraction from TCR sequencing was not associated with recurrence-free survival (p = 0.61). Different pieces of the same tissue went to different assays, confounding technical variation with intratumor heterogeneity.

Per germline, CDR1 SGDLS and CDR2 YYNGEE. Trimming removed 4 bases at V and 2 bases at J, with 5 bases between. The CDR3 length is 12 residues. This clonotype was obtained from a human donor with non-small cell lung cancer. The V call is TRBV9, the J call TRBJ2-3, with no clear D. Sequencing input: lung tumor tissue. Here the CDR3 reads CASSPFTDTQYF. CDR3 DNA sequence: TGTGCCAGCAGCCCCTTCACAGATACGCAGTATTTT.